The sequence of this T cell receptor beta chain was determined in a study of CD8+ T cells in alopecia areata. Looking at the study overall: Tofacitinib was taken orally by treated patients, and the dose was 5 to 10 mg twice daily.

Extracted RNA was reverse transcribed, and the resulting cDNA served as sequencing template. Assay used: immunoSEQ multiplex PCR; TCRdb lists only in-frame clones, some missing. The table shows over 150,000 clones, with approximately 60% occurring only once. This clone was observed a few times. Antigen unknown. Treatment noted: oral pan-JAK inhibitor, 5-10 mg twice daily. Study-level points and caveats: Tofacitinib delivered significant drops in scalp clonality and in expanded CD8+ clones among the top 100.

Germline lookup yields CDR1 SQVTM and CDR2 ANQGSEA. The CDR3 consists of 12 residues. Deletions cut 7 bases from V and 7 bases from J, with 17 bases between. The V call is TRBV29-1, the J call TRBJ2-7, with D possibly matching TRBD2 (6 bases). The sample here was CD4+ T cells sorted from blood, taken at week 24, from a patient treated with tofacitinib. The sequence was obtained from a human donor with alopecia areata. The CDR3 loop reads CSDRDSMGEQYF. The CDR3, as DNA: TGCAGCGACCGGGACTCCATGGGGGAGCAGTACTTC.